This note documents a single T cell receptor beta chain sequence. The germline V and J ends were trimmed by 5 bases and 2 bases, with 3 bases remaining between them. The length of the CDR3 is 12 residues. Germline lookup yields CDR1 LGHNT and CDR2 FRNRAP. These data belong to a study of PD-L1 blockade in urothelial cancer. About the study: Males with bladder-origin urothelial cancer constituted about 85% of the roughly 29 patients. At 3 weeks (second dose) and 6 weeks after starting treatment, blood was analyzed.

The time point denotes: pretreatment peripheral blood. In each PCR, synthetic TCR analog templates were spiked in. The table came from immunoSEQ multiplex PCR; TCRdb's copy has only in-frame clones and leaves some out. The sample includes 85,000 to 100,000 clones, more than 75% seen only once; the top ten take roughly 2%. This sample comprised PBMCs, obtained around atezolizumab (anti-PD-L1) treatment. The genes are TRBV12-5 and TRBJ2-2, with unresolved D. The sequence derives from a man in his sixties with urothelial cancer. DNA of the CDR3: TGTGCTAGTGGTCTAAACACCGGGGAGCTGTTTTTT. This encodes CASGLNTGELFF.